These T cell receptor beta chains were read from a single sample in a study of blood T cell repertoires in COVID-19. Method: immunoSEQ multiplex PCR; TCRdb's copy keeps in-frame clones and lacks some. The data contain 250,000 to 350,000 clones, 87% of them singletons. Sequencing used PBMCs or T cells enriched from blood (not recorded which). The source is a woman under 40 who had recovered from COVID-19. Each CDR3 is given with its conserved first and last residue. The D gene is left open where the match is weak. Some rows mark clone size as missing; the rest say once, few, many or name a class of expanded clone.

j_call v_call d_call clone_size cdr3_nt cdr3_aa
TRBJ1-2 TRBV7-9 . . TGTGCCAGCAGCTTACTACGCGACATCTATGGCTACACCTTC CASSLLRDIYGYTF
TRBJ1-1 TRBV4-3 . . TGCGCCAGCAGCCAAGGCGGGGGGCTCAACACTGAAGCTTTCTTT CASSQGGGLNTEAFF
TRBJ1-1 TRBV12-5 . . TGTGCTAGTGGTTTGTCAACGGGGAATTGGGCAGGGGACACTGAAGCTTTCTTT CASGLSTGNWAGDTEAFF
TRBJ2-3 TRBV7-3 TRBD1 . TGTGCCAGCAGCTTAACTCCGGGACAGGGGATTACGCAGTATTTT CASSLTPGQGITQYF
TRBJ1-2 TRBV7-2 . . TGTGCCAGCAGCTTAGCGCCTGGCCCTAACTATGGCTACACCTTC CASSLAPGPNYGYTF
TRBJ2-3 TRBV15 . . TGTGCCACCAGCAGACTAACAGGGGATACGCAGTATTTT CATSRLTGDTQYF
TRBJ2-5 TRBV19 . . TGTGCCAGTACCCCCAGAGGTGGAAGAGGGACCCAGTACTTC CASTPRGGRGTQYF
TRBJ2-5 TRBV11-3 TRBD1 . TGTGCCAGCAGCTTAGGGACAGGTCGTCAGGAGACCCAGTACTTC CASSLGTGRQETQYF
TRBJ2-2 TRBV6-2/TRBV6-3 TRBD2 . TGTGCCAGCAGCCCCGTCAGAGCGGGGGGGATCGCGAACACCGGGGAGCTGTTTTTT CASSPVRAGGIANTGELFF
TRBJ1-3 TRBV5-8 . . TGTGCCAGCAGCTTTATCGGGGGTTTCCCTGGAAACACCATATATTTT CASSFIGGFPGNTIYF
TRBJ2-2 TRBV5-1 . . TGCGCCAGCAGCTTTGGCCTAGCGCAGAACACCGGGGAGCTGTTTTTT CASSFGLAQNTGELFF
TRBJ1-1 TRBV12-3/TRBV12-4 . . TGTGCCAGCAGTTTATCAGGTGGCACTGAAGCTTTCTTT CASSLSGGTEAFF
TRBJ2-7 TRBV14 . once TGTGCCAGCAGCCAAGGAGCCTACGAGCAGTACTTC CASSQGAYEQYF
TRBJ1-4 TRBV5-6 . few TGTGCCAGCAGTTTGAACAGGCGCGAAAAACTGTTTTTT CASSLNRREKLFF
TRBJ1-5 TRBV4-2 . . TGTGCCAGCAGCCAAGTCGCCTTCCCCGGTAGCAATCAGCCCCAGCATTTT CASSQVAFPGSNQPQHF
TRBJ1-1 TRBV5-1 . . TGCGCCAGCAGCTCCACGAGGTGGGAGGTCACTGAAGCTTTCTTT CASSSTRWEVTEAFF
TRBJ1-5 TRBV19 . . TGTGCCAGTACCCGGGAGGGTGTCAATCAGCCCCAGCATTTT CASTREGVNQPQHF
TRBJ1-4 TRBV30 TRBD1 . TGTGCCTGGACTTCAGGGGGTCGTGAAAAACTGTTTTTT CAWTSGGREKLFF